This T cell receptor (beta chain) was obtained from a study of OX40 agonist ivuxolimab in advanced cancers. The study, taken as a whole, reports: CD4+ and CD8+ blood T cells expanded clonally by week 6 at 0.1 to 3.0 mg/kg.

Details on this clone: The antigen remains undetermined.

The germline V gene has CDR1 KGHSH and CDR2 LQKENI. The CDR3 is made up of 15 amino acids. V lost 3 bases, J lost 4 bases, and 5 bases stayed unmatched. Libraries were prepared by immunoSEQ multiplex PCR; TCRdb keeps only in-frame clonotypes and omits some of them. The sample lists 40,000 or so clones, 70% to 85% seen once, with approximately 22% in the top ten. This receptor was identified in an adult with an advanced solid tumor such as melanoma, head and neck, liver or kidney cancer. The chain combines TRBV18 with TRBJ1-5; TRBD1 matches 8 bases. The sequences come from CD4+ or CD8+ T cells sorted from blood, collected in a trial of the OX40 agonist ivuxolimab. The CDR3 coding sequence is TGTGCCAGCTCACCTTCTACAGGGGGAAATCAGCCCCAGCATTTT. Its translation: CASSPSTGGNQPQHF.